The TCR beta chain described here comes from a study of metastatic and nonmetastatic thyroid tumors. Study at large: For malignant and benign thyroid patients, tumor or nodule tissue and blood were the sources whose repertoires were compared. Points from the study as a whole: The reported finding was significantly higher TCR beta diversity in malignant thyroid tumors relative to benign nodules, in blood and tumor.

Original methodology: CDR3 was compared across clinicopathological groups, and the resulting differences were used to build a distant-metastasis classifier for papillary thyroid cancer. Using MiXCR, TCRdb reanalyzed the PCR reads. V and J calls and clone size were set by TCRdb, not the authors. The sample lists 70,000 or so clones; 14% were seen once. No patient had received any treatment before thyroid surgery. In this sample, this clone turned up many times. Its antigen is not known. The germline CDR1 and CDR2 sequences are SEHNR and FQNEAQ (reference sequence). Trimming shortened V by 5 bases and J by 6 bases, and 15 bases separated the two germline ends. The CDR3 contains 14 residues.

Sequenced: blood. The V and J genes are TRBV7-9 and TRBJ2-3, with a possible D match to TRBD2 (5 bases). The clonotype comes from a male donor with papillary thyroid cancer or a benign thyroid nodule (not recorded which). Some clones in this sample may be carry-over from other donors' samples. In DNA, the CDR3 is TGTGCCAGCAGCCCCCCAGAGGGCCGGGATACGCAGTATTTT. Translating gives CASSPPEGRDTQYF.